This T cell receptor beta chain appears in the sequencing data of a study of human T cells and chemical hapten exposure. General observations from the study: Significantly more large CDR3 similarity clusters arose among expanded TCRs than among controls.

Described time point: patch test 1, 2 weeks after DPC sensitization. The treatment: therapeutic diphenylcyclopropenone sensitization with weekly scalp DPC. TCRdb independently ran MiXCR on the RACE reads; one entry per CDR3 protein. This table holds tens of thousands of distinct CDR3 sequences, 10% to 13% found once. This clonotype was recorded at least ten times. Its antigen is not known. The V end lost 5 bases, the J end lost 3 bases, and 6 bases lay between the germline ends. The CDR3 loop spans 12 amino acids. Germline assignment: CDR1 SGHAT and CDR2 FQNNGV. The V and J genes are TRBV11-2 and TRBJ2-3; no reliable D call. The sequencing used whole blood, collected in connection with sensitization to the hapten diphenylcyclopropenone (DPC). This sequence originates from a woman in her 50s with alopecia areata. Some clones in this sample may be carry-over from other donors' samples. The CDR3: CASSIGTDTQYF. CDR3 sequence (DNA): TGTGCCAGCAGCATCGGGACAGATACGCAGTATTTT. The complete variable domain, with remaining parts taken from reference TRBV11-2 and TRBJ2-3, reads EAGVAQSPRYKIIEKRQSVAFWCNPISGHATLYWYQQILGQGPKLLIQFQNNGVVDDSQLPKDRFSAERLKGVDSTLKIQPAKLEDSAVYLCASSIGTDTQYFGPGTRLTVL.